Included here is one TCR beta chain sequence, with context. A few counts support this clonotype. The clone's antigen remains unknown. Per-base quality was not reported, and no clone a single base away is much larger than it. The CDR3 runs 13 amino acids, cysteine and phenylalanine included. The retained sequence is limited to the CDR3, 39 bases, with the frame set at the first base. CDR1 and CDR2 (SGDLS, YYNGEE) derive from the germline V gene. V is reduced by 2 bases and J by 7 bases, leaving a spacing of 10 bases between them. The data belong to a study of blood T cells in healthy people across ages (dated by TCRdb to 2013 to 2016). Background on the whole study: In model experiments, template switching captured roughly one uniquely barcoded TCR beta cDNA molecule for every two T cells. The study measured age-related changes in TCR beta repertoire diversity using deep sequencing normalized with unique cDNA molecular identifiers. The donors were divided into four age groups: young (average roughly 17 years), middle-aged (roughly 40), aged (approximately 59) and long-lived (around 87). To avoid experimental bias, donors of different ages were spread randomly across the sequencing lanes. For two donors (one aged 18 to 30 and one aged 80 or older), the study analyzed two additional independent replicas of 1 million unique cDNA reads from the same blood draw. Here is what the overall study found, with its caveats: The CMV infection status of donors was not known, potentially confounding age-related changes in expanded clonotypes. As age increased, observed TCR beta diversity per million T cells dropped in a roughly linear way, and a significant reduction was already evident by age 40. The long-lived group showed more naive CD4+ T cells, fewer expanded clones and increased TCR diversity than the aged group, suggesting age selection. A strong correlation was found between observed TCR beta diversity and the percentage of naive T cells measured by flow cytometry. Estimates of total diversity based on one million sequenced T cells were considered lower bounds and underestimates. Because profiling used bulk unsorted PBMCs, naive and antigen-experienced compartments could not be compared conclusively.

Systemically healthy Caucasian individuals from Russia, some 36 in total and aged roughly 6 to 100 years, were included as donors. About 9.8 milliliters of peripheral blood were drawn from each donor into EDTA-treated Vacutainer tubes. Ficoll-Paque density-gradient centrifugation was used to isolate PBMCs, with at least 7 million per sample. Trizol reagent was used to extract total RNA from PBMCs, with at least 5 micrograms per sample. Naive CD45RAhigh/CD27high T cell percentages were measured by flow cytometry on a PBMC aliquot from every donor. To prepare the library, 5' RACE was applied. These reads were obtained on an Illumina HiSeq 2500. A second PCR of roughly 7 to 11 cycles was performed with a sample-barcoded 5' primer and a J-beta primer mix. A template-switch 5' adaptor carrying 12 random nucleotides introduced a unique molecular identifier onto each TCR beta cDNA molecule. Each sample yielded at least 2.5 million CDR3-containing paired-end reads. First-strand cDNA synthesis was performed from all RNA using the Mint cDNA synthesis kit, with priming by a TRBC-specific oligonucleotide. After uracil-DNA glycosylase treatment, a first 18-cycle PCR used universal primers M1SS and BC2_uni_R on all cDNA. As for the authors' bioinformatics: For normalization, 1 million high-quality reads were randomly selected from each sample, with every read carrying a distinct molecular identifier. Reads sharing molecular identifiers were discarded rather than binned into consensus sequences. MiTCR, run with a Q25 quality threshold and the strictest error-elimination algorithm, handled CDR3 identification, clonotype clustering and error correction. Lower-bound total TCR beta diversity was estimated with a nonparametric unseen species model using Euler transformation. TCRdb redid the processing of the public reads, applying fastp at Q25 and MiXCR, and retained in-frame beta chains. For every CDR3 protein sequence, its rows merge into one entry that carries the most common genes and DNA. These V and J calls are TCRdb output, not the study's own analysis. This sample lists hundreds of thousands of distinct CDR3 sequences; roughly 35% were detected once. 10% to 15% of the sample rests with the top ten.

The receptor chain draws on TRBV9 and TRBJ1-5; matching of 5 bases hints at TRBD1 as the D gene. This TCR was recovered from a man in his late teens or twenties in good health. Sample: blood. The nucleotide sequence is TGTGCCAGCAGCGTTCAGGGAGGGCAGCCCCAGCATTTT. Its protein product is CASSVQGGQPQHF.